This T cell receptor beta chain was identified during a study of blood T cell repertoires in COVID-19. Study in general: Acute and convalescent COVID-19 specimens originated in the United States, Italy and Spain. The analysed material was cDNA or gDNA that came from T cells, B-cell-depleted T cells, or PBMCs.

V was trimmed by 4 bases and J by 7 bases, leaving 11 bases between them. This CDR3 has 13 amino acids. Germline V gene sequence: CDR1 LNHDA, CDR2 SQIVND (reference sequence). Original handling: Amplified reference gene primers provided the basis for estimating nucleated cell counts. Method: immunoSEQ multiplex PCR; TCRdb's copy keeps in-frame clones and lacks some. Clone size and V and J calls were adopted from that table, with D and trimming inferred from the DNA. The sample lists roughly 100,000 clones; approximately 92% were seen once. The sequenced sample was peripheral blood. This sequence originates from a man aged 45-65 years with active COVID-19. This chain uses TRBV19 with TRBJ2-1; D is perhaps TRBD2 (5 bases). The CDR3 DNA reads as TGTGCCAGTAGTAGGGGTTTAGCGAATGAGCAGTTCTTC. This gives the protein CASSRGLANEQFF.